The TCR beta chain under discussion was sequenced for a study of blood T cell repertoires in COVID-19. The germline gives CDR1 MDHEN, CDR2 SYDVKM. This CDR3 has 15 amino acids. V lost 4 bases to trimming and J lost 4 bases; unmatched junction nucleotides: 6. Data came from immunoSEQ multiplex PCR; TCRdb stores just in-frame clones and leaves some out. The sample records about 200,000 clones, over 75% being singletons. The chain uses TRBV28 and TRBJ1-5; TRBD1 matches 8 bases. Sequencing was performed on peripheral blood. This clonotype was obtained from a human donor in a cohort sampled during active COVID-19. The CDR3 is CASSYQGAQNQPQHF. Written as DNA, the CDR3 is TGTGCCAGCAGTTACCAGGGGGCGCAAAATCAGCCCCAGCATTTT.